This T cell receptor (beta chain) was sequenced during a study of control samples from healthy donors and cancer patients. Here immunoSEQ multiplex PCR was the method, and the copy in TCRdb shows in-frame clones only, minus some. The sample consists of 75,000 to 100,000 clones, 85% to 90% of them appearing once. V lost 1 base to trimming and J lost 6 bases, with 10 bases between them. The CDR3 spans 13 residues. The germline V gene has CDR1 SGHTA and CDR2 FQGNSA. This chain connects TRBV7-2 to TRBJ2-7; no definite D call. Sequenced input: blood. This TCR was recovered from a young man in good health. CDR3 in DNA: TGTGCCAGCAGCTTAGTAGGGTTAGCCGAGCAGTACTTC. This encodes CASSLVGLAEQYF.